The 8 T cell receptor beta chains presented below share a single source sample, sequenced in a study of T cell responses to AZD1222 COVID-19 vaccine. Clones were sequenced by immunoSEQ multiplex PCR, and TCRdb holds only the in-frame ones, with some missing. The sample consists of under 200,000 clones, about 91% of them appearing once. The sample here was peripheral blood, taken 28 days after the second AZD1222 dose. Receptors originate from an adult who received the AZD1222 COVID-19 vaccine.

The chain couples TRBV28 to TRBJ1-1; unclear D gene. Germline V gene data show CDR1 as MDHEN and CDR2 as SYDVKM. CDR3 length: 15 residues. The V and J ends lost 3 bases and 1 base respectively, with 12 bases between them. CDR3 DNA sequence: TGTGCCAGCAGTTTCGCCGCCGGGCCGAACACTGAAGCTTTCTTT. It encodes CASSFAAGPNTEAFF.

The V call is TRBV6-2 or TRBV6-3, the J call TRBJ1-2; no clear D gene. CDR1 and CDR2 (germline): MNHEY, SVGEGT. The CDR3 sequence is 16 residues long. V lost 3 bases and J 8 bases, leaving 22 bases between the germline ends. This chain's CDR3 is CASSYGVEGFTRGYTF. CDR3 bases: TGTGCCAGCAGTTATGGCGTCGAAGGATTTACTAGGGGCTACACCTTC.

The CDR3: CASSQGGGRQETQYF. The DNA for the CDR3 is TGTGCCAGCAGCCAAGGGGGGGGACGCCAAGAGACCCAGTACTTC. The rearrangement joins TRBV2 to TRBJ2-5; D might be TRBD2 (7 bases). V was trimmed by 6 bases and J by 1 base, leaving 15 bases between them. Germline CDR1 SNHLY, CDR2 FYNNEI. The CDR3 loop spans 15 amino acids.

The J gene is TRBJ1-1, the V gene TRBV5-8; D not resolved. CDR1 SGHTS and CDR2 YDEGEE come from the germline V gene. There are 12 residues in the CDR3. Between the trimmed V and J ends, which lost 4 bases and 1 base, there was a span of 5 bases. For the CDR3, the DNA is TGTGCCAGCAGCCCCCAGAACACTGAAGCTTTCTTT. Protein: CASSPQNTEAFF.

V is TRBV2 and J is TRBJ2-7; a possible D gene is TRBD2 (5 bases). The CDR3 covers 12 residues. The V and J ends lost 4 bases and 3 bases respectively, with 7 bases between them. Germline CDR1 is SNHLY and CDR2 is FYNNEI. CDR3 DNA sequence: TGTGCCAGCAGTGCTAGCAACTACGAGCAGTACTTC. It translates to CASSASNYEQYF.

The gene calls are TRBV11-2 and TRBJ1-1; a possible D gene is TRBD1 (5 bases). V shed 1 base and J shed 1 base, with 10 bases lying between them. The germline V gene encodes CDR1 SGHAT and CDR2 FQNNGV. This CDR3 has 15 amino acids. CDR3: CASSLAQGPNTEAFF. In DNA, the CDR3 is TGTGCCAGCAGCTTAGCCCAGGGCCCGAACACTGAAGCTTTCTTT. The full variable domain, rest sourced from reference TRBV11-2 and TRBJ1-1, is EAGVAQSPRYKIIEKRQSVAFWCNPISGHATLYWYQQILGQGPKLLIQFQNNGVVDDSQLPKDRFSAERLKGVDSTLKIQPAKLEDSAVYLCASSLAQGPNTEAFFGQGTRLTVV.

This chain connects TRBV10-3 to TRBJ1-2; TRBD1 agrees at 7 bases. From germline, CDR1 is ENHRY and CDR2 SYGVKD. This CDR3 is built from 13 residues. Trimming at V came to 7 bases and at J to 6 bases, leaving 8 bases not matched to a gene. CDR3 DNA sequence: TGTGCCATCAATCCACAGGGGTTGGATGGCTACACCTTC. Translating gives CAINPQGLDGYTF.

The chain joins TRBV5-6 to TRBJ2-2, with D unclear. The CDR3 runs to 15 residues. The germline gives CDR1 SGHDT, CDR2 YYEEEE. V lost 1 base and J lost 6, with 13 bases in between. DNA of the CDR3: TGTGCCAGCAGCTTGTACCAAGCAGGATCCGGGGAGCTGTTTTTT. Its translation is CASSLYQAGSGELFF.